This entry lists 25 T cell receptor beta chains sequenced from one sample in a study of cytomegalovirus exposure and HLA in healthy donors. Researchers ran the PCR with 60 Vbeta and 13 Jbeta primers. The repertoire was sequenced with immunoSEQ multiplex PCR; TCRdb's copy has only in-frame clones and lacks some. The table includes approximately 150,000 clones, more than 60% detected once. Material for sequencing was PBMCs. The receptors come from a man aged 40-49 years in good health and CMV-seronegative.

The CDR3, as DNA: TGTGCCAGCAGCTTCCTAGCGGGGGGTATTGAGACCCAGTACTTC. Protein: CASSFLAGGIETQYF. This chain joins TRBV7-8 and TRBJ2-5; 11 bases are shared with TRBD2. CDR1 and CDR2 from the germline V gene are SGHVS and FQNEAQ. The V segment lost 3 bases and the J segment 5 bases; nucleotides outside the gene matches: 5. The CDR3 contains 15 residues.

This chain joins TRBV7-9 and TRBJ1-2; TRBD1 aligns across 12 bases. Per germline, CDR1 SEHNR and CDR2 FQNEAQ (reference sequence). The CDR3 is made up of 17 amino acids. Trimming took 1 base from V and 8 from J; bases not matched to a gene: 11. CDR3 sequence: CASSLEDEGQGAAGYTF. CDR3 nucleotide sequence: TGTGCCAGCAGCTTAGAGGACGAGGGACAGGGGGCTGCGGGCTACACCTTC.

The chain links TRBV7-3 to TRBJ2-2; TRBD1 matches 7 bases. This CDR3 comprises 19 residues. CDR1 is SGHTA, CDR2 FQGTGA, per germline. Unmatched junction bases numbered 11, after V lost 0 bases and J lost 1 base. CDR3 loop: CASSLTGGQPNLNTGELFF. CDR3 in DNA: TGTGCCAGCAGCTTAACAGGGGGACAGCCGAACCTGAACACCGGGGAGCTGTTTTTT.

Here the CDR3 DNA reads TGCGCCAGCAGCCAAGCTAGCGGTTACGAGCAGTACTTC. It is translated as CASSQASGYEQYF. The gene calls are TRBV4-1 and TRBJ2-7, with TRBD2 matching 7 bases. The CDR3 is 13 amino acids. The trim removed 1 base at V and 4 bases at J, leaving 1 base unmatched. Germline CDR1 reads MGHRA; CDR2 reads YSYEKL.

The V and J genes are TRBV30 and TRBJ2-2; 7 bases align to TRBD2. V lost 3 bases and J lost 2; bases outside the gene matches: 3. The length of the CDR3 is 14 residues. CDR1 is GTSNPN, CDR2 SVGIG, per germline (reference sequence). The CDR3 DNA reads TGTGCCTGGAGGGGGGGGATAAACACCGGGGAGCTGTTTTTT. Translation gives CAWRGGINTGELFF.

CDR3 sequence: CASSFFPQYNEQFF. For the CDR3, the DNA is TGTGCCAGCAGCTTTTTCCCCCAATACAATGAGCAGTTCTTC. The chain has TRBV7-3 and TRBJ2-1, with unresolved D. Germline CDR1 is SGHTA and CDR2 is FQGTGA. The CDR3 is 14 amino acids. Trimming left V 3 bases short and J 4 bases short, with 10 bases between.

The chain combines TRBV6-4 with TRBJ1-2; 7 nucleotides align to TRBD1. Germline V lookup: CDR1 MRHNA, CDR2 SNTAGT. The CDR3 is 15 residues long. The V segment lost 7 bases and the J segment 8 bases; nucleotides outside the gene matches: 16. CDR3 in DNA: TGTGCCAGCAAGATGACAGGGAACGACCTCATAGGCTACACCTTC. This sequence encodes CASKMTGNDLIGYTF.

The CDR3 is CASSWKLAANEQYF. Written as DNA, the CDR3 is TGTGCCAGCAGTTGGAAACTAGCGGCTAACGAGCAGTACTTC. This chain uses TRBV27 with TRBJ2-7, with 8 positions matching TRBD2. The CDR3 runs 14 residues. Germline CDR1 reads MNHEY; CDR2 reads SMNVEV (reference sequence). The J segment lost 5 bases and the V segment lost 4 bases, leaving 7 bases of the junction unmatched.

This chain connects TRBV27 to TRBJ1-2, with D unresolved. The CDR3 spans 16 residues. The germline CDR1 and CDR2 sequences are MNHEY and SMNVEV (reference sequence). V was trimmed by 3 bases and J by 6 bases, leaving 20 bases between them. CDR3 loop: CASSFTPGKVGDGYTF. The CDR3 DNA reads TGTGCCAGCAGTTTTACACCGGGGAAAGTCGGGGATGGCTACACCTTC.

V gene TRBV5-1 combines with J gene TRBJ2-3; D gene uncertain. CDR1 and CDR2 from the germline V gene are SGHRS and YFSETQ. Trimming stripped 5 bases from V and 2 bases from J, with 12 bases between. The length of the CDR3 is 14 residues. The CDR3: CASRTFSYTDTQYF. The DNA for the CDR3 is TGCGCCAGCAGGACCTTTAGCTACACAGATACGCAGTATTTT.

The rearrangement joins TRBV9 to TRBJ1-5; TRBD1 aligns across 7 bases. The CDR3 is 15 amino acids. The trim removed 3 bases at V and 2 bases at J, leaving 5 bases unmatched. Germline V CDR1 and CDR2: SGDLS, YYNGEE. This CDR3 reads CASSEGGGGNQPQHF. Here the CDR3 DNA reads TGTGCCAGCAGCGAAGGGGGCGGAGGCAATCAGCCCCAGCATTTT. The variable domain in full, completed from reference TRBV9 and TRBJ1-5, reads DSGVTQTPKHLITATGQRVTLRCSPRSGDLSVYWYQQSLDQGLQFLIQYYNGEERAKGNILERFSAQQFPDLHSELNLSSLELGDSALYFCASSEGGGGNQPQHFGDGTRLSIL.

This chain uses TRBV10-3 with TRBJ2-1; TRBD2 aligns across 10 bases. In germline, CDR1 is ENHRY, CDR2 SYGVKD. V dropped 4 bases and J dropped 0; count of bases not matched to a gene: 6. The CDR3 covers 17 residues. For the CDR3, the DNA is TGTGCCATCAGTGTTAGCGGGGGGCCGAGCTCCTACAATGAGCAGTTCTTC. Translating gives CAISVSGGPSSYNEQFF.

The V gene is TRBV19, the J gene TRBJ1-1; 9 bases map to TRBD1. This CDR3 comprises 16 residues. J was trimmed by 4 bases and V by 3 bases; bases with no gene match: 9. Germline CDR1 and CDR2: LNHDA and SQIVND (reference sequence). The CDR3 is CASSIVPGQGGTEAFF. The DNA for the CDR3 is TGTGCCAGTAGTATTGTACCGGGACAGGGCGGCACTGAAGCTTTCTTT.

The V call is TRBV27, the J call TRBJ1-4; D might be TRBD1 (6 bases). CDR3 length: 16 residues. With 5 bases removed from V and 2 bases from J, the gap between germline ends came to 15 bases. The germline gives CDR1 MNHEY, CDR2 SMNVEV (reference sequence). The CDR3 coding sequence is TGTGCCAGCAGTCTACAGGGTTACTCGACTAATGAAAAACTGTTTTTT. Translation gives CASSLQGYSTNEKLFF.

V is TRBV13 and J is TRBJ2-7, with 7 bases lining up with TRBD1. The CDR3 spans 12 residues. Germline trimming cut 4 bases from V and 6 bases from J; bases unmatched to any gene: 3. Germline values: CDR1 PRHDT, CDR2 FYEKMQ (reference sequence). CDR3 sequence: CASSSRDSEQYF. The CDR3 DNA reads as TGTGCCAGCAGCTCCAGGGACAGCGAGCAGTACTTC.

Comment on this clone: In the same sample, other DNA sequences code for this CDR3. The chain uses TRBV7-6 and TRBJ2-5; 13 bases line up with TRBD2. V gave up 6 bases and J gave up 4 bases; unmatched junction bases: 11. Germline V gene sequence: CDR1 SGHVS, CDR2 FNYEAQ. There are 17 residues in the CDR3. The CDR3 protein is CASSLTSGGAKRETQYF. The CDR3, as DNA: TGTGCCAGCAGTCTTACTAGCGGGGGGGCCAAAAGAGAGACCCAGTACTTC.

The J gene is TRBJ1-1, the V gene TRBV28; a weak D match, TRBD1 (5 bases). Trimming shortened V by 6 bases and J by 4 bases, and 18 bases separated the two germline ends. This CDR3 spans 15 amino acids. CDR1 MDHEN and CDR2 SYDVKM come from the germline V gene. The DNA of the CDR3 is TGTGCCAGCAGGGTTCGAAGGGGCGCGCGCACTGAAGCTTTCTTT. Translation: CASRVRRGARTEAFF.

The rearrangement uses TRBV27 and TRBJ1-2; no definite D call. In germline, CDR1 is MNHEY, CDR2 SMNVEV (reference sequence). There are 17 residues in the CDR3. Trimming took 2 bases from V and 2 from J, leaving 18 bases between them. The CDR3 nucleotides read TGTGCCAGCAGTTTAGATGGTAGAGGGCAGTTCAACTATGGCTACACCTTC. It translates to CASSLDGRGQFNYGYTF.

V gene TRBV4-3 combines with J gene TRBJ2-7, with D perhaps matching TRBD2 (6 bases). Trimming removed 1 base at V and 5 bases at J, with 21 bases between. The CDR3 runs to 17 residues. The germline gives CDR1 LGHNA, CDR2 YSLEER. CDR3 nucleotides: TGCGCCAGCAGCCAAGTAGTGTGGGGGGAGTCCGGGGACGAGCAGTACTTC. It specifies CASSQVVWGESGDEQYF.

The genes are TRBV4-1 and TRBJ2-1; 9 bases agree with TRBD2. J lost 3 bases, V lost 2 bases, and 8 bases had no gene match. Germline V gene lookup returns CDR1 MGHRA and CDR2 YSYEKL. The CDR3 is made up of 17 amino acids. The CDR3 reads CASSQILSSGGYNEQFF. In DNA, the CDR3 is TGCGCCAGCAGCCAAATCTTGAGTAGCGGGGGCTACAATGAGCAGTTCTTC.

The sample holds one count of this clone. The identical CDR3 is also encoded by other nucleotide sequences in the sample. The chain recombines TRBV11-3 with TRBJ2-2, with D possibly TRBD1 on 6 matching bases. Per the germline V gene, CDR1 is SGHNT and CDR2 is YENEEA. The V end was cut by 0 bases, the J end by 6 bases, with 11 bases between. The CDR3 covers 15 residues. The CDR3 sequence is CASSLDPGVSGELFF. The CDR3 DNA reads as TGTGCCAGCAGCTTAGATCCAGGGGTTTCCGGGGAGCTGTTTTTT.

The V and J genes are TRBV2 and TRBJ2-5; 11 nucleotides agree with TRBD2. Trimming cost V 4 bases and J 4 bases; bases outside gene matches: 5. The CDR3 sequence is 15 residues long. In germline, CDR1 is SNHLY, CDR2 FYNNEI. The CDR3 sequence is CASSGGSGGGETQYF. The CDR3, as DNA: TGTGCCAGCAGTGGGGGTAGCGGGGGGGGAGAGACCCAGTACTTC.

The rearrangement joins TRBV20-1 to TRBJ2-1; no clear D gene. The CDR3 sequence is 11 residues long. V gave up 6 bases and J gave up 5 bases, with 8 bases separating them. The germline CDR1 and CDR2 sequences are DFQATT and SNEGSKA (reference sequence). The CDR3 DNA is TGCAGTGCCCCTGTCGACAATGAGCAGTTCTTC. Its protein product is CSAPVDNEQFF.

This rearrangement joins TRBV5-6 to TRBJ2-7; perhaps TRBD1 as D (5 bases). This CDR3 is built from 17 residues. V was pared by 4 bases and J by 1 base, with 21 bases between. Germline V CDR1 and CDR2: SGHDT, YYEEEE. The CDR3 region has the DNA TGTGCCAGCAGCCCCTCCCTTGTAGGGGCGATTTCCTACGAGCAGTACTTC. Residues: CASSPSLVGAISYEQYF.

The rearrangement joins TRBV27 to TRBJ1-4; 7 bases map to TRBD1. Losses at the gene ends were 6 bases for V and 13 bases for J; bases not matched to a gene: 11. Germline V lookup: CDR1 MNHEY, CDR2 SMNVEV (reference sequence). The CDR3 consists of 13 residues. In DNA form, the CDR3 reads TGTGCCAGCAGACCCACCGACAGGGCGGGACTGTTTTTT. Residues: CASRPTDRAGLFF.